Listed below are T cell receptor beta chains from one sample, sequenced in a study of T cell repertoires in cytomegalovirus infection. Each CDR3 protein is one row after TCRdb ran MiXCR on the reads. The table includes hundreds of thousands of distinct CDR3 sequences, about 29% detected once. The antigens for these receptors are not known. Sequencing was performed on cultured PBMCs, taken from culture after CMV antigen stimulation. These receptors all come from a human donor in good health (CMV status not recorded). Some clones in this sample may be carry-over from other donors' samples. The CDR3 runs from the conserved cysteine through the conserved F or W. D genes are given only for firm matches. A row's size may be missing; if present it is once, few, many or a size class.

cdr3_aa,cdr3_nt,d_call,clone_size,j_call,v_call
CASSSLGGYTF,TGTGCCAGCAGTTCCCTGGGTGGCTACACCTTC,NA,few,TRBJ1-2,TRBV12-3/TRBV12-4
CATSRDLTGSSYNEQFF,TGTGCCACCAGCAGAGATCTAACAGGGAGCTCCTACAATGAGCAGTTCTTC,NA,NA,TRBJ2-1,TRBV15
CASSPQGIGSPLHF,TGCGCCAGCAGTCCACAGGGAATCGGTTCACCCCTCCACTTT,NA,NA,TRBJ1-6,TRBV23-1
CASSYSSQVPGELFF,TGTGCCAGCAGTTACTCTTCTCAGGTACCCGGGGAGCTGTTTTTT,NA,NA,TRBJ2-2,TRBV6-5
CSARDTGTSDRGSYNEQFF,TGCAGTGCTAGAGACACCGGGACTAGCGACCGGGGCTCCTACAATGAGCAGTTCTTC,TRBD2,NA,TRBJ2-1,TRBV20-1
CASGQIYNSPLHF,TGTGCCAGCGGACAGATTTATAATTCACCCCTCCACTTT,NA,many,TRBJ1-6,TRBV7-8
CASRVEEVDTQYF,TGTGCCAGCAGGGTAGAGGAGGTAGATACGCAGTATTTT,NA,few,TRBJ2-3,TRBV28
CASSLGRDRVQGTQYF,TGTGCCAGCAGCTTAGGCCGGGACAGGGTTCAAGGGACCCAGTACTTC,TRBD1,NA,TRBJ2-5,TRBV7-9
CASLRGSRSYNEQFF,TGTGCCAGCTTGCGGGGGAGTCGCTCCTACAATGAGCAGTTCTTC,TRBD2,NA,TRBJ2-1,TRBV11-2
CASSTGLAGGPGTGELFF,TGTGCCAGCAGCACCGGACTAGCGGGAGGGCCGGGCACCGGGGAGCTGTTTTTT,TRBD2,few,TRBJ2-2,TRBV5-4
CASTLYGDFSTDTQYF,TGTGCCAGCACCTTGTATGGGGATTTTAGCACAGATACGCAGTATTTT,NA,few,TRBJ2-3,TRBV5-6
CASTLGGNYNEQFF,TGTGCCAGCACCCTGGGGGGAAACTACAATGAGCAGTTCTTC,NA,NA,TRBJ2-1,TRBV28
CASSISLAGEQFF,TGTGCCAGTAGTATATCGCTAGCGGGAGAGCAGTTCTTC,TRBD2,few,TRBJ2-1,TRBV19
CASSPASAPNTGELFF,TGTGCCAGCAGTCCCGCTAGCGCGCCAAACACCGGGGAGCTGTTTTTT,NA,NA,TRBJ2-2,TRBV28
CASSLSGGRSNGELFF,TGTGCCAGCAGCTTATCAGGCGGGAGGTCAAACGGGGAGCTGTTTTTT,TRBD2,many,TRBJ2-2,TRBV7-8
CSAISGNQPQHF,TGCAGTGCTATTTCAGGGAATCAGCCCCAGCATTTT,NA,NA,TRBJ1-5,TRBV20-1
CASSLRDSQHQPQHF,TGTGCCAGCTCACTGCGGGACAGCCAACATCAGCCCCAGCATTTT,TRBD1,NA,TRBJ1-5,TRBV18
CDSADRENQPQHF,TGTGACAGTGCGGACAGAGAGAATCAGCCCCAGCATTTT,NA,NA,TRBJ1-5,TRBV19
CASSFPGRGLSAEQYF,TGTGCCAGCAGTTTCCCCGGGAGAGGCCTGTCGGCTGAGCAGTACTTC,NA,once,TRBJ2-7,TRBV12-3/TRBV12-4
CASTRGLWQPQHF,TGTGCCAGCACCAGGGGTTTGTGGCAGCCCCAGCATTTT,NA,many,TRBJ1-5,TRBV7-2
CASRNRAPLHF,TGTGCCAGCAGAAACCGTGCACCCCTCCACTTT,NA,NA,TRBJ1-6,TRBV7-9
CASSLVAESTGELFF,TGTGCCAGCAGCTTAGTAGCGGAATCCACCGGGGAGCTGTTTTTT,NA,NA,TRBJ2-2,TRBV11-2
CASSPAYTSNYGYTF,TGTGCCAGCAGCCCTGCATACACCTCTAACTATGGCTACACCTTC,NA,NA,TRBJ1-2,TRBV11-2
CASSLVGRSNTGELFF,TGTGCCAGCAGCTTAGTAGGGCGGAGTAACACCGGGGAGCTGTTTTTT,NA,NA,TRBJ2-2,TRBV7-2
CASSQDGTAAYEQYF,TGTGCCAGCAGCCAAGACGGGACAGCAGCCTACGAGCAGTACTTC,TRBD1,NA,TRBJ2-7,TRBV4-2
CAIRRTGNTGELFF,TGTGCCATCAGACGGACAGGGAACACCGGGGAGCTGTTTTTT,TRBD1,NA,TRBJ2-2,TRBV10-3
CASGLAYGLAQAQYF,TGTGCTAGTGGTTTGGCGTACGGACTAGCACAAGCGCAGTATTTT,TRBD2,NA,TRBJ2-3,TRBV12-5
CASSLGSSRETQYF,TGTGCCAGCAGCTTAGGGTCTAGCCGGGAGACCCAGTACTTC,NA,few,TRBJ2-5,TRBV7-2
CASSQDRGQETQYF,TGTGCCAGCAGCCAAGACAGGGGCCAAGAGACCCAGTACTTC,TRBD1,NA,TRBJ2-5,TRBV27
CASSARWNTEAFF,TGTGCCAGCAGCGCCCGATGGAACACTGAAGCTTTCTTT,NA,many,TRBJ1-1,TRBV5-6
CASIGGRGRQETQYF,TGTGCCAGCATTGGGGGAAGGGGCCGCCAAGAGACCCAGTACTTC,NA,few,TRBJ2-5,TRBV7-8
CASSEGTPHHNTEAFF,TGTGCCAGCAGTGAGGGGACACCTCATCATAACACTGAAGCTTTCTTT,NA,many,TRBJ1-1,TRBV6-1
CASSPSESGRRGELFF,TGTGCCAGCAGCCCTAGCGAAAGCGGGAGAAGGGGGGAGCTGTTTTTT,TRBD2,many,TRBJ2-2,TRBV7-2
CASSRGQTSTDTQYF,TGTGCCAGCAGCCGAGGACAGACAAGCACAGATACGCAGTATTTT,NA,many,TRBJ2-3,TRBV7-8
CASSLRRWDRGYEQYF,TGTGCCAGCAGCTTACGCCGCTGGGACAGGGGGTACGAGCAGTACTTC,TRBD1,few,TRBJ2-7,TRBV7-6
CATSDPRDIGEQFF,TGTGCCACCAGTGACCCCCGGGACATTGGTGAGCAGTTCTTC,NA,NA,TRBJ2-1,TRBV24-1
CASRPGTSYNEQFF,TGTGCCAGCAGACCCGGGACTAGCTACAATGAGCAGTTCTTC,TRBD2,few,TRBJ2-1,TRBV12-3/TRBV12-4
CASSALAGAPSEQYF,TGTGCCAGCAGCGCACTAGCGGGAGCTCCCTCCGAGCAGTACTTC,TRBD2,NA,TRBJ2-7,TRBV7-6
CASSTLNTEAFF,TGTGCCAGCAGCACTTTAAACACTGAAGCTTTCTTT,NA,many,TRBJ1-1,TRBV6-1
CASSAQGRFGYTF,TGTGCCAGCAGCGCCCAGGGGCGATTTGGCTACACCTTC,NA,few,TRBJ1-2,TRBV7-8
CASSERGLTLYEQYF,TGTGCCAGCAGTGAAAGGGGTCTTACCCTCTACGAGCAGTACTTC,NA,few,TRBJ2-7,TRBV2
CASSSAGTETYEQYF,TGTGCCAGCAGCTCCGCCGGGACAGAAACCTACGAGCAGTACTTC,TRBD1,many,TRBJ2-7,TRBV7-2
CASSSGQGGDTQYF,TGTGCCAGCTCATCGGGACAGGGTGGAGATACGCAGTATTTT,TRBD1,NA,TRBJ2-3,TRBV18
CASGGSGGAEETQYF,TGTGCCAGCGGGGGTAGCGGGGGAGCTGAAGAGACCCAGTACTTC,TRBD2,many,TRBJ2-5,TRBV11-1
CASSIGGANVLTF,TGTGCCAGTAGTATAGGTGGGGCCAACGTCCTGACTTTC,NA,NA,TRBJ2-6,TRBV19
CASSLEGGPRTYEQYF,TGTGCCAGCAGCTTGGAGGGTGGCCCAAGGACCTACGAGCAGTACTTC,NA,few,TRBJ2-7,TRBV5-5
CATAPGADFNYGYTF,TGTGCCACTGCGCCGGGGGCGGATTTTAACTATGGCTACACCTTC,NA,many,TRBJ1-2,TRBV6-1
CASSLALGGYGYTF,TGTGCCAGCAGTTTAGCGCTGGGGGGCTATGGCTACACCTTC,NA,few,TRBJ1-2,TRBV12-3/TRBV12-4
CASTRGGAYNEQFF,TGTGCCAGCACCAGGGGGGGGGCCTACAATGAGCAGTTCTTC,NA,few,TRBJ2-1,TRBV6-2/TRBV6-3
CASMTGIHEQYF,TGTGCCAGCATGACAGGGATCCACGAGCAGTACTTC,TRBD1,NA,TRBJ2-7,TRBV7-6
CASSRQGHRETQYF,TGTGCCAGCAGCCGACAGGGACATCGGGAGACCCAGTACTTC,TRBD1,NA,TRBJ2-5,TRBV7-2
CASSFQMNTEAFF,TGTGCCAGCAGCTTCCAGATGAACACTGAAGCTTTCTTT,NA,many,TRBJ1-1,TRBV7-2
CASTWSLSGAGNQPQHF,TGTGCCAGTACCTGGTCCCTCTCGGGGGCAGGCAATCAGCCCCAGCATTTT,NA,few,TRBJ1-5,TRBV19
CASSSRLAGWVDTQYF,TGTGCCAGCAGTTCCCGACTAGCGGGGTGGGTAGATACGCAGTATTTT,TRBD2,few,TRBJ2-3,TRBV12-3/TRBV12-4
CASFGYQETQYF,TGTGCCAGCTTCGGGTACCAAGAGACCCAGTACTTC,NA,NA,TRBJ2-5,TRBV7-2
CASSPTVGAGASAFYNEQFF,TGTGCCAGCAGCCCGACGGTAGGGGCGGGAGCGTCAGCATTCTACAATGAGCAGTTCTTC,TRBD2,NA,TRBJ2-1,TRBV7-8
CASSSPGQGYNEQFF,TGCGCCAGCAGCTCGCCGGGACAGGGGTACAATGAGCAGTTCTTC,TRBD1,NA,TRBJ2-1,TRBV5-1
CASRPGGTDTQYF,TGTGCCAGCAGACCGGGGGGCACAGATACGCAGTATTTT,NA,NA,TRBJ2-3,TRBV6-2/TRBV6-3